What follows is one TCR beta chain and its context. No antigen is known for it. V shed 3 bases, J shed 2 bases, and the junction held 3 bases outside the gene matches. Germline loops: CDR1 SGHDT, CDR2 YYEEEE. The CDR3 is 15 amino acids. The data are from a study of PD-1 blockade in classical Hodgkin lymphoma. Study findings and constraints: Exclusion was applied to patients who started nivolumab under 1 year after ASCT. In newly diagnosed patients, baseline TCR diversity was reportedly below that of healthy donors.

Data came from immunoSEQ multiplex PCR; TCRdb stores just in-frame clones and leaves some out. This table holds 95,000 to 100,000 clones, approximately 90% found once. Each and every patient relapsed after autologous stem cell transplantation, and patients got differing brentuximab vedotin exposure. Sequenced material: peripheral blood mononuclear cells (PBMCs), taken before the second cycle of nivolumab. The source is a human donor with classical Hodgkin lymphoma. The rearrangement uses TRBV5-6 and TRBJ2-7, with 12 positions matching TRBD1. DNA of the CDR3: TGTGCCAGCAGCTACCGGGACAGGGGGCCCTACGAGCAGTACTTC. Translation: CASSYRDRGPYEQYF. The full variable domain, with the rest looked up from reference TRBV5-6 and TRBJ2-7, is DAGVTQSPTHLIKTRGQQVTLRCSPKSGHDTVSWYQQALGQGPQFIFQYYEEEERQRGNFPDRFSGHQFPNYSSELNVNALLLGDSALYLCASSYRDRGPYEQYFGPGTRLTVT.